One sample yielded the 9 T cell receptor beta chains listed below, sequenced in a study of T cell changes during pregnancy in multiple sclerosis (dated by TCRdb to about 2019). Libraries were prepared through the immunoSEQ multiplex PCR assay. Not all clones reach the TCRdb copy of this immuneACCESS table, which keeps in-frame sequences only. Checked studies attribute under half of the gap to unresolved V genes and leave the rest unexplained. This sample is represented by about 80,000 clones; about 94% of them were singletons. The leading ten clones occupy approximately 2.4% of the sample. The specimen comprised peripheral blood, sampled in the third trimester of pregnancy. These receptors were obtained from a female donor with multiple sclerosis, enrolled in a pregnancy study.

The V and J genes are TRBV11-3 and TRBJ2-5; 7 bases agree with TRBD1. This CDR3 region has 14 residues. CDR1 and CDR2 (germline): SGHNT, YENEEA. J gave up 1 base and V 5 bases, and 4 bases lay outside the gene matches. The DNA for the CDR3 is TGTGCCAGCAGCCCCCGGGACAGCCAAGAGACCCAGTACTTC. This sequence encodes CASSPRDSQETQYF.

The rearrangement joins TRBV6-1 to TRBJ2-5; TRBD2 aligns across 8 bases. The V and J ends lost 7 bases and 1 base, in that order; junction bases with no gene match: 5. Germline lookup yields CDR1 MNHNS and CDR2 SASEGT. The CDR3 contains 14 residues. The DNA for the CDR3 is TGTGCCAGCAACCTGGGGACTAGCCAAGAGACCCAGTACTTC. Translating it yields CASNLGTSQETQYF.

V and J are TRBV6-1 and TRBJ2-3; 13 bases fit TRBD2. Germline CDR1 MNHNS, CDR2 SASEGT. CDR3 length equals 15 residues. After removal of 7 bases from V and 6 bases from J, the junction contained 7 bases not matched to a gene. The DNA of the CDR3 is TGTGCCAGCAAACTAGCGGGGGGGCCGGGGGATACGCAGTATTTT. This codes for CASKLAGGPGDTQYF.

This clone was counted a single time. V gene TRBV18 combines with J gene TRBJ1-2, with a tentative D call TRBD1 (6 bases). The V end was cut by 2 bases, the J end by 5 bases, with 12 bases between. The germline V gene has CDR1 KGHSH and CDR2 LQKENI. CDR3 length: 14 residues. The CDR3 DNA follows: TGTGCCAGCTCACCAGACAGGTCCAATTATGGCTACACCTTC. Its protein is CASSPDRSNYGYTF.

V usage is TRBV25-1 and J usage is TRBJ1-5; the match to TRBD1 covers 8 bases. Germline CDR1 MGHDK, CDR2 SYGVNS. V shed 6 bases and J 3 bases; nucleotides not matched to a gene: 4. There are 14 residues in the CDR3. The CDR3: CASSGTGDNQPQHF. Written as DNA, the CDR3 is TGTGCCAGCAGCGGGACAGGCGACAATCAGCCCCAGCATTTT.

The chain is built from TRBV10-2 and TRBJ2-3; 7 bases are shared with TRBD1. Germline lookup yields CDR1 WSHSY and CDR2 SAAADI. The CDR3 contains 14 residues. The ends lost 4 bases at V and 3 bases at J; junction bases unmatched: 4. The CDR3 DNA is TGCGCCAGCAGTGTGCAGGGGGTGACAGATACGCAGTATTTT. Encoded protein: CASSVQGVTDTQYF.

V is TRBV15 and J is TRBJ2-3, with 7 bases identical to TRBD1. This CDR3 has 17 residues. Per germline, CDR1 LNHNV and CDR2 YYDKDF (reference sequence). V lost 2 bases and J lost 3; bases outside the gene matches: 11. The CDR3 nucleotides read TGTGCCACCAGCAGACCGGGGACAGCCAGGGTGACAGATACGCAGTATTTT. Translation: CATSRPGTARVTDTQYF.

The CDR3: CAGTGYWDSPLHF. For the CDR3, the DNA is TGTGCGGGGACAGGGTATTGGGATTCACCCCTCCACTTT. This rearrangement joins TRBV30 to TRBJ1-6, with TRBD1 matching over 9 bases. The CDR3 length is 13 residues. Germline assignment: CDR1 GTSNPN and CDR2 SVGIG (reference sequence).

The chain recombines TRBV6-5 with TRBJ2-7; D ambiguous. V shed 5 bases and J shed 6 bases, with 8 bases lying between them. Germline V gene data show CDR1 as MNHEY and CDR2 as SVGAGI. The CDR3 has 11 amino acids. Here the CDR3 reads CASSHNLEQYF. As DNA, the CDR3 is TGTGCCAGCAGTCACAATCTCGAGCAGTACTTC.